These T cell receptor beta chains were read from a single sample in a study of T-cell memory formation after mild COVID-19. TCRdb itself ran the 5' RACE reads through MiXCR, one entry per CDR3 protein. The table shows 120,000 to 150,000 distinct CDR3 sequences, with 6% to 7% occurring only once. Sequences were obtained from PBMCs or a T cell subset sorted from them (not recorded which). These receptors were obtained from an adult woman who had mild COVID-19 (a few samples of this study predate the infection). Cell type and time point are not known. The CDR3 runs from the conserved cysteine through the conserved F or W. D genes are given only for firm matches. Clone sizes are given selectively: once, few, many, or a class where the clone is expanded.

V gene	J gene	D gene	clone size	CDR3 protein	CDR3 DNA
TRBV27	TRBJ2-7	NA	NA	CASSLSRGTNEQYF	TGTGCCAGCAGTTTATCACGGGGAACTAACGAGCAGTACTTC
TRBV24-1	TRBJ1-1	NA	NA	CATSVGGGVQENTEAFF	TGTGCCACCAGTGTCGGGGGGGGGGTTCAGGAGAACACTGAAGCTTTCTTT
TRBV10-3	TRBJ2-3	TRBD1	NA	CAISRQGAGDTQYF	TGTGCCATCAGCAGACAGGGGGCGGGAGATACGCAGTATTTT
TRBV5-1	TRBJ2-1	NA	few	CASSDSGHVFDEQFF	TGCGCCAGCAGCGACAGCGGGCATGTTTTTGATGAGCAGTTCTTC
TRBV20-1	TRBJ1-4	NA	many	CSAQSGPFNEKLFF	TGCAGTGCCCAGTCGGGCCCTTTCAATGAAAAACTGTTTTTT
TRBV19	TRBJ2-1	TRBD2	few	CASSDKRGASYNEQFF	TGTGCCAGTAGTGATAAGCGGGGGGCCTCCTACAATGAGCAGTTCTTC
TRBV12-3/TRBV12-4	TRBJ2-1	TRBD2	many	CASSLAEGGNNEQFF	TGTGCCAGCAGTTTAGCGGAGGGAGGGAACAATGAGCAGTTCTTC
TRBV30	TRBJ1-2	NA	few	CAWSAIPTGYGYTF	TGTGCCTGGAGTGCTATCCCAACAGGATATGGCTACACCTTC
TRBV7-9	TRBJ1-4	NA	many	CASSLGQGNEKLFF	TGTGCCAGCAGCTTAGGGCAGGGGAATGAAAAACTGTTTTTT
TRBV5-1	TRBJ2-3	TRBD2	many	CASSFSGGTTDTQYF	TGCGCCAGCAGCTTTAGCGGGGGGACCACAGATACGCAGTATTTT
TRBV3-1	TRBJ2-7	TRBD2	NA	CASRGTNSYGQYF	TGTGCCAGCCGGGGGACTAACTCCTACGGGCAGTACTTC
TRBV20-1	TRBJ1-1	NA	few	CSARAVDGRILNTEAFF	TGCAGTGCTAGAGCGGTCGACGGACGGATCCTGAACACTGAAGCTTTCTTT
TRBV5-4	TRBJ1-1	NA	NA	CASSPRVIRENTEAFF	TGTGCCAGCAGCCCGAGGGTGATTAGAGAAAACACTGAAGCTTTCTTT
TRBV12-3/TRBV12-4	TRBJ1-2	NA	many	CASSPQGVDGYTF	TGTGCCAGCAGCCCCCAGGGCGTCGATGGCTACACCTTC
TRBV3-1	TRBJ2-7	NA	NA	CASSQEYGSGAHEQYF	TGTGCCAGCAGCCAAGAATATGGGTCAGGTGCCCACGAGCAGTACTTC
TRBV20-1	TRBJ2-5	NA	NA	CSASVSYRLKETQYF	TGCAGTGCTAGTGTCAGTTACAGGCTTAAAGAGACCCAGTACTTC
TRBV7-2	TRBJ1-5	NA	medium-sized	CASSGENQPQHF	TGTGCCAGCAGCGGGGAGAATCAGCCCCAGCATTTT
TRBV12-3/TRBV12-4	TRBJ1-1	NA	few	CASSLRGADTEAFF	TGTGCCAGCAGTTTACGAGGGGCGGACACTGAAGCTTTCTTT
TRBV18	TRBJ2-7	TRBD2	NA	CASSPVSRGTSGNYEQYF	TGTGCCAGCTCACCTGTCTCCCGCGGGACTAGCGGGAACTACGAGCAGTACTTC
TRBV5-6	TRBJ2-7	NA	many	CASSPIAGSTYEQYF	TGTGCCAGCAGCCCGATTGCGGGATCAACCTACGAGCAGTACTTC
TRBV29-1	TRBJ2-7	TRBD2	NA	CSTSSGTTYEQYF	TGCAGCACCTCATCCGGGACTACCTACGAGCAGTACTTC
TRBV6-2/TRBV6-3	TRBJ2-1	NA	NA	CASRSNRDNGANEQFF	TGTGCCAGCAGATCTAACCGGGACAACGGGGCCAATGAGCAGTTCTTC
TRBV20-1	TRBJ1-1	NA	many	CSAREQGGHTEAFF	TGCAGTGCTAGAGAGCAAGGGGGACACACTGAAGCTTTCTTT
TRBV19	TRBJ1-5	TRBD1	few	CASSIVFGAGGGDQPQHF	TGTGCCAGTAGTATAGTTTTTGGAGCAGGGGGAGGGGATCAGCCCCAGCATTTT